These 29 T cell receptor beta chains were all obtained from the same sample, sequenced in a study of blood T cell repertoires in COVID-19 (dated by TCRdb to about 2020). The library was made by the immunoSEQ multiplex PCR assay. The source is immuneACCESS, and TCRdb retained only in-frame sequences with V and J called. Part of the clones is not carried over; for the studies checked, unresolved V genes explain less than half of this, and the remainder is unexplained. The sample table holds about 50,000 clones, of which about 76% were seen once. The ten largest make up 40% to 45% of the sample. Source material: peripheral blood. The receptors come from a man between 65 and 85 years old with active or convalescent COVID-19.

The chain carries TRBV6-5 and TRBJ1-5, with 9 bases aligning to TRBD1. The CDR3 runs to 14 residues. Trimming at V came to 6 bases and at J to 7 bases, leaving 7 bases not matched to a gene. CDR1 and CDR2 (germline): MNHEY, SVGAGI. CDR3 DNA sequence: TGTGCCAGCAGGCTTACAGGGGGCGGACAGCCCCAGCATTTT. Encoded protein: CASRLTGGGQPQHF.

This clone was found a few times. The rearrangement links TRBV7-9 to TRBJ1-2, with D unclear. The V end lost 0 bases, the J end lost 2 bases, and 4 bases lay between the germline ends. Germline values: CDR1 SEHNR, CDR2 FQNEAQ (reference sequence). This CDR3 is built from 13 residues. The CDR3, as DNA: TGTGCCAGCAGCTTAGCGACAAACTATGGCTACACCTTC. Encoded protein: CASSLATNYGYTF.

This chain connects TRBV9 to TRBJ2-2, with unresolved D. CDR1 is SGDLS and CDR2 is YYNGEE in the germline V gene. The CDR3 is made up of 15 amino acids. V was cut by 4 bases and J by 3 bases, with 13 bases left in between. The DNA for the CDR3 is TGTGCCAGCAGCCCTATCGGTTATTACACCGGGGAGCTGTTTTTT. This translates into CASSPIGYYTGELFF.

The chain has TRBV19 and TRBJ1-1; tentative D call: TRBD1 (5 bases). The CDR3 covers 14 residues. Looked up from germline, CDR1 is LNHDA and CDR2 is SQIVND (reference sequence). V was cut by 5 bases and J by 5 bases, with 15 bases left in between. In DNA form, the CDR3 reads TGTGCCAGTAGTGGAGGGACCCGGTGGACTGAAGCTTTCTTT. Its translation is CASSGGTRWTEAFF.

The CDR3 sequence: CASSHLTGDLGYTF. The CDR3 bases are TGTGCCAGCAGCCACCTGACAGGGGATCTGGGCTACACCTTC. The V gene is TRBV3-1 (or the pseudogene TRBV3-2), the J gene TRBJ1-2; 8 bases line up with TRBD1. Germline V gene sequence: CDR1 LGHDT, CDR2 YNNKEL (reference sequence). This CDR3 has 14 amino acids. J lost 8 bases, V lost 3 bases, and 8 bases had no gene match.

The gene calls are TRBV30 and TRBJ2-1; 10 positions match TRBD1. V lost 8 bases and J lost 4; bases outside the gene matches: 8. The CDR3 loop spans 14 amino acids. The germline V gene encodes CDR1 GTSNPN and CDR2 SVGIG (reference sequence). CDR3 DNA sequence: TGTGCCGTCATCAGGACAGGGGGGTACAATGAGCAGTTCTTC. It translates to CAVIRTGGYNEQFF.

V usage is TRBV7-2 and J usage is TRBJ1-2, with D possibly TRBD1 on 6 matching bases. The ends were cut back, 2 bases at V and 4 bases at J, with 11 bases in the middle. The germline V gene has CDR1 SGHTA and CDR2 FQGNSA. The CDR3 sequence is 14 residues long. The CDR3, as DNA: TGTGCCAGCAGCTTATCACAGGGCCTCTATGGCTACACCTTC. Its protein product is CASSLSQGLYGYTF. Full variable domain (outside the CDR3, taken from reference TRBV7-2 and TRBJ1-2): GAGVSQSPSNKVTEKGKDVELRCDPISGHTALYWYRQSLGQGLEFLIYFQGNSAPDKSGLPSDRFSAERTGGSVSTLTIQRTQQEDSAVYLCASSLSQGLYGYTFGSGTRLTVV.

In DNA, the CDR3 is TGTGCCTGGAGAAAAGCGGGGGCCGGGGAGCTGTTTTTT. Protein: CAWRKAGAGELFF. The chain has TRBV30 and TRBJ2-2; TRBD2 matches at 8 bases. CDR1 GTSNPN and CDR2 SVGIG come from the germline V gene (reference sequence). V was clipped by 3 bases and J by 6 bases; unmatched bases: 3. CDR3 length: 13 residues.

The chain has TRBV5-1 and TRBJ2-5, with a tentative D call TRBD2 (6 bases). The germline CDR1 and CDR2 sequences are SGHRS and YFSETQ. Trimming removed 3 bases from V and 2 bases from J, with 11 bases in between. The CDR3 loop spans 14 amino acids. Written as DNA, the CDR3 is TGCGCCAGCAGCTCCCTCGGGGGTCAAGAGACCCAGTACTTC. Protein sequence: CASSSLGGQETQYF.

V gene TRBV7-2 combines with J gene TRBJ1-1; D is unresolved. Germline V gene sequence: CDR1 SGHTA, CDR2 FQGNSA. The CDR3 sequence is 13 residues long. V was shortened by 4 bases and J by 0 bases, with 6 bases between the two germline ends. The CDR3 bases are TGTGCCAGCAGCTCGGGTTTGAACACTGAAGCTTTCTTT. This sequence encodes CASSSGLNTEAFF.

The gene calls are TRBV15 and TRBJ2-1; 16 nucleotides agree with TRBD2. CDR1 and CDR2 (germline): LNHNV, YYDKDF (reference sequence). V was clipped by 3 bases and J by 10 bases; unmatched bases: 3. This CDR3 comprises 15 residues. The CDR3 protein is CATSRGLAGGTEQFF. The CDR3 DNA sequence: TGTGCCACCAGCAGGGGACTAGCGGGGGGGACGGAGCAGTTCTTC.

This chain connects TRBV5-1 to TRBJ1-2; D gene ambiguous. The germline gives CDR1 SGHRS, CDR2 YFSETQ. The CDR3 totals 16 residues. Trimming stripped 6 bases from V and 6 bases from J, with 24 bases between. The CDR3 is CASTPRGGSASDGYTF. CDR3 nucleotides: TGCGCCAGCACCCCTCGGGGAGGGTCCGCGTCCGATGGCTACACCTTC.

This rearrangement joins TRBV5-1 to TRBJ1-1; D is possibly TRBD1 (6 bases). With 0 bases removed from V and 2 bases from J, the gap between germline ends came to 17 bases. Looked up from germline, CDR1 is SGHRS and CDR2 is YFSETQ. The CDR3 is 17 residues long. This chain's CDR3 is CASSLERGGGGNTEAFF. The CDR3, as DNA: TGCGCCAGCAGCTTGGAGCGGGGAGGGGGTGGAAACACTGAAGCTTTCTTT.

The chain is built from TRBV2 and TRBJ1-1; D is uncertain. The CDR3 contains 12 residues. Germline-derived CDR1 and CDR2 are SNHLY and FYNNEI. Trimming stripped 5 bases from V and 1 base from J, with 5 bases between. The CDR3 DNA reads as TGTGCCAGCAGTAATCGGAACACTGAAGCTTTCTTT. Its protein product is CASSNRNTEAFF.

The chain couples TRBV30 to TRBJ2-2, with D perhaps TRBD1 (5 bases). Germline CDR1 GTSNPN, CDR2 SVGIG (reference sequence). The length of the CDR3 is 15 residues. V was trimmed by 0 bases and J by 2 bases, leaving 10 bases between them. Here the CDR3 reads CAWSVQQVNTGELFF. In DNA form, the CDR3 reads TGTGCCTGGAGTGTACAACAGGTCAACACCGGGGAGCTGTTTTTT.

A few counts support this clone. V is TRBV27 and J is TRBJ2-5; D is ambiguous. The CDR3 covers 15 residues. Trimming removed 4 bases from V and 1 base from J, with 13 bases in between. Germline CDR1 reads MNHEY; CDR2 reads SMNVEV (reference sequence). This chain's CDR3 is CASSSPIHGQETQYF. The CDR3 coding sequence is TGTGCCAGCAGTTCGCCCATTCACGGCCAAGAGACCCAGTACTTC.

This chain connects TRBV5-1 to TRBJ2-5, with no clear D. Per germline, CDR1 SGHRS and CDR2 YFSETQ. V lost 4 bases, J lost 3 bases, and 10 bases lay in between. The CDR3 has 13 amino acids. The CDR3 DNA follows: TGCGCCAGCAGCGCCCACCGGGAAGAGACCCAGTACTTC. Translated, it gives CASSAHREETQYF.

The sample holds one count of this clone. The chain links TRBV30 to TRBJ1-1; D is unresolved. The CDR3 is 15 residues long. V shed 3 bases and J shed 5 bases, with 19 bases lying between them. Germline V CDR1 and CDR2: GTSNPN, SVGIG (reference sequence). The CDR3 protein is CAWREPGVSRTEAFF. As DNA, the CDR3 is TGTGCCTGGAGAGAACCCGGAGTCTCGAGGACTGAAGCTTTCTTT.

V is TRBV6-4 and J is TRBJ2-1; D is possibly TRBD2 (7 bases). V was clipped by 6 bases and J by 15 bases, with 24 bases between them. CDR1 is MRHNA, CDR2 SNTAGT, per germline. The CDR3 consists of 14 residues. The CDR3 coding sequence is TGTGCCAGCAGCCCCGAGGTGGCGGGGGCGGAGGTGTTCTTC. It encodes CASSPEVAGAEVFF.

The chain couples TRBV5-1 to TRBJ2-3; D gene unclear. The CDR3 totals 17 residues. V lost 0 bases and J 4 bases, leaving 18 bases between the germline ends. CDR1 and CDR2 (germline): SGHRS, YFSETQ. The CDR3 loop reads CASSLVGGATVADTQYF. Here the CDR3 DNA reads TGCGCCAGCAGCTTGGTTGGCGGAGCTACCGTGGCAGATACGCAGTATTTT.

The chain couples TRBV7-6 to TRBJ2-5, with D perhaps matching TRBD1 (5 bases). The V and J ends lost 6 bases and 5 bases respectively, with 16 bases between them. Germline V gene data show CDR1 as SGHVS and CDR2 as FNYEAQ. The CDR3 is 14 amino acids. The CDR3 protein is CASRSDILQETQYF. The CDR3 bases are TGTGCCAGCAGATCGGACATCCTGCAGGAGACCCAGTACTTC.

This clone has more than one count but fewer than ten. The CDR3 loop reads CASSAQGRDTEAFF. As DNA, the CDR3 is TGTGCCAGCAGTGCACAGGGCCGGGACACTGAAGCTTTCTTT. This sequence joins TRBV2 and TRBJ1-1; a weak D match, TRBD1 (6 bases). Germline V gene data show CDR1 as SNHLY and CDR2 as FYNNEI. V was shortened by 4 bases and J by 3 bases, with 12 bases between the two germline ends. The CDR3 runs 14 residues.

This clone showed up just a few times. Here the CDR3 DNA reads TGCGCCAGCAGCCTGCCCCGGGAACGCAATCAGCCCCAGCATTTT. Translating it yields CASSLPRERNQPQHF. V usage is TRBV4-1 and J usage is TRBJ1-5, with unresolved D. Germline CDR1 reads MGHRA; CDR2 reads YSYEKL. Trimming took 4 bases from V and 2 from J, leaving 12 bases between them. The CDR3 consists of 15 residues.

This sequence joins TRBV10-3 and TRBJ1-5, with TRBD1 identical over 9 bases. The CDR3 spans 14 residues. Germline values: CDR1 ENHRY, CDR2 SYGVKD. V lost 5 bases and J lost 4; bases outside the gene matches: 3. This chain's CDR3 is CAISPDRGNQPQHF. Here the CDR3 DNA reads TGTGCCATCAGTCCGGACAGGGGAAATCAGCCCCAGCATTTT.

In this sample, this clone turned up a few times. The chain recombines TRBV12-5 with TRBJ1-2, with D tentatively TRBD1 (6 bases). Trimming removed 1 base from V and 4 bases from J, with 16 bases in between. CDR1 is LGHNT, CDR2 FRNRAP, per germline. The CDR3 loop spans 16 amino acids. CDR3 loop: CASGLAARGEAYGYTF. The CDR3 coding sequence is TGTGCTAGTGGTTTGGCTGCCAGGGGCGAGGCCTATGGCTACACCTTC.

V is TRBV19 and J is TRBJ1-5; D is ambiguous. This CDR3 contains 15 residues. Germline loops: CDR1 LNHDA, CDR2 SQIVND (reference sequence). Trimming took off 2 bases at V and 5 bases at J, with 13 bases between the two ends. The CDR3 loop is CASSISGNEDQPQHF. CDR3 bases: TGTGCCAGTAGTATATCCGGGAATGAGGATCAGCCCCAGCATTTT.

The gene calls are TRBV3-1 (or the pseudogene TRBV3-2) and TRBJ1-1; 8 nucleotides line up with TRBD1. Germline V gene lookup returns CDR1 LGHDT and CDR2 YNNKEL (reference sequence). V shed 1 base, J shed 1 base, and the junction held 5 bases outside the gene matches. This CDR3 is 16 amino acids long. CDR3 in amino acids: CASSQGWTGTNTEAFF. The DNA for the CDR3 is TGTGCCAGCAGCCAAGGGTGGACAGGGACGAACACTGAAGCTTTCTTT.

V usage is TRBV18 and J usage is TRBJ2-7; D might be TRBD1 (5 bases). The V gene's germline CDR1 is KGHSH and CDR2 LQKENI. V shed 6 bases and J shed 3 bases, with 9 bases lying between them. The CDR3 covers 12 residues. The CDR3 coding sequence is TGTGCCAGCTCTGAACAGGACTACGAGCAGTACTTC. This sequence encodes CASSEQDYEQYF.

The chain joins TRBV10-3 to TRBJ2-1, with a tentative D call TRBD2 (6 bases). The V gene lost 10 bases and the J gene lost 13 bases, with 14 bases spanning the gap. The length of the CDR3 is 10 residues. CDR1 is ENHRY and CDR2 is SYGVKD in the germline V gene. Here the CDR3 DNA reads TGTGCCACGGCGGGGCTGGGACAGTTCTTC. Residues: CATAGLGQFF.